The present T cell receptor (beta chain) was sequenced within a study of T cell responses to AZD1222 COVID-19 vaccine. V dropped 0 bases and J dropped 5; count of bases not matched to a gene: 12. Germline loops: CDR1 MNHEY, CDR2 SVGEGT. This CDR3 comprises 17 residues. On this clone: The antigen is not known.

General study points: Within unmutated variant regions lay the reported targets of nearly half of spike-specific TCRs. At 160-218 and 743-854, vaccine-associated CD4 TCRs were dominant, and they spanned spike.

TCRdb's copy holds only in-frame clones and misses some; the assay was immunoSEQ multiplex PCR. Found here are 65,000 to 80,000 clones, around 82% of them singletons; the top ten hold approximately 1.3%. This material consisted of peripheral blood, taken 28 days after the second AZD1222 dose. The TCR was taken from an adult who received the AZD1222 COVID-19 vaccine. The J gene is TRBJ1-2, the V gene TRBV6-2 or TRBV6-3; 7 bases align to TRBD1. CDR3 in amino acids: CASSYSGRGHPLYGYTF. The CDR3 coding sequence is TGTGCCAGCAGTTACTCGGGGAGGGGGCACCCTCTGTATGGCTACACCTTC.